The present entry profiles one T cell receptor beta chain with its context. Its antigen remains unidentified. One junction end disagrees with the germline gene, perhaps due to a read error. The CDR3 sequence is 15 residues long. Per germline, CDR1 LGHNA and CDR2 YSLEER. The sample belongs to a study of CD8+CD57+ T cells in acquired aplastic anemia. Study-level points and caveats: Around 27 CD8+ CDR3 sequences occurred in both the patients and the controls. With respect to CD8+ Simpson's diversity, patients and controls did not differ significantly.

Genomic DNA acted as the template from which TCR beta VDJ combination and CDR3 sequence profiling were carried out. MiXCR was run by TCRdb on the reads, yielding one entry per CDR3 protein. The sample records about 160,000 distinct CDR3 sequences, roughly 47% being singletons. The material sequenced was sorted CD4+, CD8+, or CD8+CD57+ T cells (not recorded which) from PBMCs. V gene TRBV4-3 combines with J gene TRBJ2-7; the D gene could be TRBD1 or TRBD2 (5 bases each). The clonotype originates from a human donor in good health. The CDR3 is CASSQHRDGRYEQHF. CDR3 nucleotides: TGCGCCAGCAGCCAGCACCGGGACGGACGCTACGAGCAGCACTTC.